The next 26 T cell receptor beta chains were all read from a single sample in a study of CD8 T cells in Susac syndrome (dated by TCRdb to about 2019). The library was built by means of the immunoSEQ multiplex PCR assay. RNA was extracted using the RNeasy kit, and about 0.5 to 1 microgram was reverse transcribed with random hexamers. Clones were called with MiXCR by TCRdb after fastp trimmed the public reads at Q25, and only in-frame beta chains were retained. All rows with the same CDR3 protein become a single entry with the most common DNA and genes. Across this sample there are hundreds of thousands of distinct CDR3 sequences, with 85% to 90% seen only once. Approximately 0.11% of the sample comes from the top ten. The sequencing input was CD8+ T cells from PBMCs. The receptors come from a human donor with multiple sclerosis.

J is TRBJ2-1 and V is TRBV12-5; TRBD1 agrees at 8 bases. Germline values: CDR1 LGHNT, CDR2 FRNRAP. CDR3 length equals 15 residues. J was trimmed by 6 bases and V by 6 bases; bases with no gene match: 10. The DNA of the CDR3 is TGTGCTAGTGGCTTGAACTCAGGGGGCGCCAATGAGCAGTTCTTC. Encoded protein: CASGLNSGGANEQFF.

The chain is built from TRBV15 and TRBJ1-1; 7 bases match TRBD1. The CDR3 is made up of 14 amino acids. CDR1 is LNHNV, CDR2 YYDKDF, per germline (reference sequence). The V segment lost 6 bases and the J segment 5 bases; nucleotides outside the gene matches: 9. CDR3 residues: CATSLTGAATEAFF. The CDR3, as DNA: TGTGCCACCAGTCTTACAGGGGCGGCGACTGAAGCTTTCTTT. Based on the CDR3 plus reference TRBV15 and TRBJ1-1, the full variable domain is DAMVIQNPRYQVTQFGKPVTLSCSQTLNHNVMYWYQQKSSQAPKLLFHYYDKDFNNEADTPDNFQSRRPNTSFCFLDIRSPGLGDTAMYLCATSLTGAATEAFFGQGTRLTVV.

The V and J genes are TRBV7-9 and TRBJ1-4, with D unresolved. Trimming left V 5 bases short and J 0 bases short, with 10 bases between. Germline CDR1 reads SEHNR; CDR2 reads FQNEAQ (reference sequence). The CDR3 contains 15 residues. This chain's CDR3 is CASSGYGATNEKLFF. The CDR3 nucleotides read TGTGCCAGCAGCGGTTACGGTGCAACTAATGAAAAACTGTTTTTT.

The gene calls are TRBV4-1 and TRBJ1-1; 8 bases match TRBD1. The germline V gene has CDR1 MGHRA and CDR2 YSYEKL. V lost 2 bases to trimming and J lost 3 bases; unmatched junction nucleotides: 2. CDR3 size: 14 residues. In DNA, the CDR3 is TGCGCCAGCAGCCAACCGGGACAGGACACTGAAGCTTTCTTT. Its protein is CASSQPGQDTEAFF.

The J gene is TRBJ2-5, the V gene TRBV19, with 8 bases identical to TRBD2. The CDR3 covers 14 residues. With 3 bases clipped from V and 4 bases from J, the junction kept 4 bases outside the gene matches. The germline V gene encodes CDR1 LNHDA and CDR2 SQIVND (reference sequence). The CDR3 is CASSIWAGGETQYF. CDR3 DNA: TGTGCCAGTAGTATCTGGGCGGGAGGAGAGACCCAGTACTTC. Variable domain in full (rest from reference TRBV19 and TRBJ2-5): DGGITQSPKYLFRKEGQNVTLSCEQNLNHDAMYWYRQDPGQGLRLIYYSQIVNDFQKGDIAEGYSVSREKKESFPLTVTSAQKNPTAFYLCASSIWAGGETQYFGPGTRLLVL.

This clonotype has only one observation. V and J are TRBV5-1 and TRBJ2-7; TRBD1 matches at 11 bases. The CDR3 covers 15 residues. After removal of 0 bases from V and 6 bases from J, the junction contained 5 bases not matched to a gene. Germline CDR1 reads SGHRS; CDR2 reads YFSETQ. This CDR3 is CASSLAIGQGAEQYF. Here the CDR3 DNA reads TGCGCCAGCAGCTTGGCGATTGGACAGGGGGCCGAGCAGTACTTC.

The V call is TRBV5-1, the J call TRBJ2-3; weak D call: TRBD2 (6 bases). This CDR3 comprises 15 residues. Trimming removed 4 bases at V and 2 bases at J, with 14 bases between. Germline V gives CDR1 SGHRS, CDR2 YFSETQ. The CDR3 sequence is CASSPPAGITDTQYF. The DNA for the CDR3 is TGCGCCAGCAGCCCCCCGGCGGGAATCACAGATACGCAGTATTTT.

V is TRBV10-2 and J is TRBJ2-7, with 7 positions matching TRBD1. V shed 5 bases, J shed 5 bases, and the junction held 6 bases outside the gene matches. CDR3 length equals 13 residues. Germline V gene lookup returns CDR1 WSHSY and CDR2 SAAADI. The CDR3 nucleotides are TGCGCCAGCAGTCGGACAGGTGCCCACGAGCAGTACTTC. Residues: CASSRTGAHEQYF.

This chain links TRBV12-3 or TRBV12-4 with TRBJ2-6; 7 bases are a match to TRBD1. The junction had 8 bases not matched to a gene; V was cut back by 6 bases and J by 0 bases. The CDR3 is 17 amino acids. CDR3 protein: CASRTRDSISGANVLTF. Written as DNA, the CDR3 is TGTGCCAGCAGGACCCGGGACAGCATCTCTGGGGCCAACGTCCTGACTTTC.

V is TRBV19 and J is TRBJ1-5; D might be TRBD1 (6 bases). Germline assignment: CDR1 LNHDA and CDR2 SQIVND (reference sequence). V was pared by 6 bases and J by 5 bases, with 14 bases between. The CDR3 totals 14 residues. The CDR3 sequence: CASRSTGLYQPQHF. In nucleotides, the CDR3 is TGTGCCAGTAGGAGCACAGGGCTGTATCAGCCCCAGCATTTT.

This chain joins TRBV27 and TRBJ1-4; tentative D call: TRBD1 (5 bases). In germline, CDR1 is MNHEY, CDR2 SMNVEV (reference sequence). The CDR3 covers 14 residues. Trimming took off 3 bases at V and 6 bases at J, with 11 bases between the two ends. CDR3 region: CASSFYRTDEKLFF. The DNA for the CDR3 is TGTGCCAGCAGTTTTTACAGGACCGATGAAAAACTGTTTTTT.

The count of this clonotype is one. The chain carries TRBV5-5 and TRBJ2-1, with TRBD1 identical over 9 bases. V lost 6 bases and J lost 4; bases outside the gene matches: 8. The CDR3 is 15 residues long. Germline values: CDR1 SGHKS, CDR2 YYEKEE (reference sequence). The CDR3, as DNA: TGTGCCAGCATCCCTGGGACAGGGATTTACAATGAGCAGTTCTTC. It codes for CASIPGTGIYNEQFF.

This clonotype has just one count. CDR3: CASSQLGGELFF. The CDR3 nucleotides are TGTGCCAGCAGCCAATTGGGCGGGGAGCTGTTTTTT. The rearrangement links TRBV14 to TRBJ2-2; D gene uncertain. Germline V gene data show CDR1 as SGHDN and CDR2 as FVKESK. The V gene lost 2 bases and the J gene lost 7 bases, with 5 bases spanning the gap. CDR3 length: 12 amino acids. Based on the CDR3 plus reference TRBV14 and TRBJ2-2, the full variable domain is EAGVTQFPSHSVIEKGQTVTLRCDPISGHDNLYWYRRVMGKEIKFLLHFVKESKQDESGMPNNRFLAERTGGTYSTLKVQPAELEDSGVYFCASSQLGGELFFGEGSRLTVL.

The gene calls are TRBV6-5 and TRBJ1-1; no clear D. V was clipped by 5 bases and J by 3 bases, with 7 bases between them. Germline CDR1 is MNHEY and CDR2 is SVGAGI. The CDR3 has 12 amino acids. CDR3 sequence (DNA): TGTGCCAGCAGTCAGGAGGACACTGAAGCTTTCTTT. Translation gives CASSQEDTEAFF.

This clonotype was detected a few times. This chain connects TRBV6-5 to TRBJ2-7; perhaps TRBD2 as D (6 bases). The V and J ends lost 0 bases and 2 bases respectively, with 14 bases between them. Germline V gene data show CDR1 as MNHEY and CDR2 as SVGAGI. The CDR3 covers 16 residues. CDR3 in DNA: TGTGCCAGCAGTTACTCTTCCCGGGAGATAGCCTACGAGCAGTACTTC. Translated: CASSYSSREIAYEQYF.

The rearrangement uses TRBV27 and TRBJ1-2; D call uncertain. The CDR3 extends over 13 amino acids. Trimming pared 4 bases from V and 2 bases from J, leaving 8 bases between. CDR1 and CDR2 (germline): MNHEY, SMNVEV (reference sequence). CDR3 region: CASSSFGNYGYTF. The CDR3 DNA follows: TGTGCCAGCAGTTCTTTCGGAAACTATGGCTACACCTTC.

J is TRBJ2-3 and V is TRBV5-1; 7 bases fit TRBD2. The CDR3 covers 18 residues. The germline CDR1 and CDR2 sequences are SGHRS and YFSETQ. With 3 bases clipped from V and 1 base from J, the junction kept 14 bases outside the gene matches. For the CDR3, the DNA is TGCGCCAGCAGCTACGAATATTGCGGGAGAGCGTGCACAGATACGCAGTATTTT. It encodes CASSYEYCGRACTDTQYF.

This clonotype was counted once. The J gene is TRBJ1-1, the V gene TRBV5-1; 7 bases map to TRBD1. Germline V gene sequence: CDR1 SGHRS, CDR2 YFSETQ. The CDR3 covers 15 residues. V lost 4 bases to trimming and J lost 5 bases; unmatched junction nucleotides: 11. CDR3 amino acids: CASSSRQGSETEAFF. The CDR3 DNA is TGCGCCAGCAGCAGTCGACAGGGTTCGGAGACTGAAGCTTTCTTT. The full variable domain, in which reference TRBV5-1 and TRBJ1-1 provide the parts outside the CDR3, is KAGVTQTPRYLIKTRGQQVTLSCSPISGHRSVSWYQQTPGQGLQFLFEYFSETQRNKGNFPGRFSGRQFSNSRSEMNVSTLELGDSALYLCASSSRQGSETEAFFGQGTRLTVV.

The chain recombines TRBV12-3 or TRBV12-4 with TRBJ2-1; TRBD1 might be the D (5 bases). The CDR3 consists of 14 residues. Trimming left V 2 bases short and J 3 bases short, with 8 bases between. CDR3 bases: TGTGCCAGCAGTTTACAGGGTATCTACAATGAGCAGTTCTTC. It specifies CASSLQGIYNEQFF.

The gene calls are TRBV2 and TRBJ2-1; D possibly corresponds to TRBD1 (6 bases). Germline V gene data show CDR1 as SNHLY and CDR2 as FYNNEI. The CDR3 contains 15 residues. Between the trimmed V and J ends, which lost 6 bases and 0 bases, there was a span of 12 bases. The CDR3 here is CASSGDNHSYNEQFF. The CDR3 region has the DNA TGTGCCAGCAGCGGGGACAATCACTCCTACAATGAGCAGTTCTTC.

CDR3 sequence reads: CASSEATVPNTEAFF. The DNA for the CDR3 is TGTGCCAGCAGTGAAGCGACAGTCCCGAACACTGAAGCTTTCTTT. This chain connects TRBV2 to TRBJ1-1; D possibly corresponds to TRBD1 (5 bases). Germline V lookup: CDR1 SNHLY, CDR2 FYNNEI. This CDR3 is built from 15 residues. Trimming stripped 0 bases from V and 1 base from J, with 9 bases between.

This sequence joins TRBV2 and TRBJ2-1; D is unclear. Germline V gene data show CDR1 as SNHLY and CDR2 as FYNNEI. The CDR3 is 15 residues long. Trimming left V 4 bases short and J 7 bases short, with 17 bases between. This CDR3 is CASSVAGEHWNEQFF. DNA of the CDR3: TGTGCCAGCAGTGTTGCTGGGGAACATTGGAATGAGCAGTTCTTC.

As regards this clonotype: An end of the junction differs from the germline gene, which may be a read error. CDR3 residues: CASSLSRQGKDNEQFF. CDR3 nucleotide sequence: TGTGCCAGCAGCTTATCGAGACAGGGGAAAGACAATGAGCAGTTCTTC. The rearrangement uses TRBV27 and TRBJ2-1; 8 bases are shared with TRBD1. This CDR3 spans 16 amino acids. Germline assignment: CDR1 MNHEY and CDR2 SMNVEV (reference sequence).

This clonotype was detected once. J is TRBJ2-3 and V is TRBV27, with D perhaps assigned TRBD1 or TRBD2 (5 bases each). Germline-derived CDR1 and CDR2 are MNHEY and SMNVEV (reference sequence). The V gene lost 7 bases and the J gene lost 3 bases, with 17 bases spanning the gap. This CDR3 has 15 amino acids. The CDR3 loop reads CASMVVGEGTDTQYF. CDR3 bases: TGTGCCAGCATGGTAGTGGGGGAAGGAACAGATACGCAGTATTTT.

The V gene is TRBV5-4, the J gene TRBJ2-7, with D possibly matching TRBD1 (6 bases). V was cut by 3 bases and J by 2 bases, with 12 bases left in between. This CDR3 region has 14 residues. Germline lookup yields CDR1 SGHNT and CDR2 YYREEE (reference sequence). The CDR3 DNA sequence: TGTGCCAGCAGCTCCCCGACAGGTCCCTACGAGCAGTACTTC. The encoded protein is CASSSPTGPYEQYF. The full variable domain, with the rest looked up from reference TRBV5-4 and TRBJ2-7, is ETGVTQSPTHLIKTRGQQVTLRCSSQSGHNTVSWYQQALGQGPQFIFQYYREEENGRGNFPPRFSGLQFPNYSSELNVNALELDDSALYLCASSSPTGPYEQYFGPGTRLTVT.

The gene calls are TRBV21-1 and TRBJ1-5. TRBV21-1 has pseudogene status. The CDR3 sequence is 11 residues long. The CDR3 sequence is CAKSVGQPQHF. CDR3 DNA: TGTGCCAAGTCCGTGGGTCAGCCCCAGCATTTT.